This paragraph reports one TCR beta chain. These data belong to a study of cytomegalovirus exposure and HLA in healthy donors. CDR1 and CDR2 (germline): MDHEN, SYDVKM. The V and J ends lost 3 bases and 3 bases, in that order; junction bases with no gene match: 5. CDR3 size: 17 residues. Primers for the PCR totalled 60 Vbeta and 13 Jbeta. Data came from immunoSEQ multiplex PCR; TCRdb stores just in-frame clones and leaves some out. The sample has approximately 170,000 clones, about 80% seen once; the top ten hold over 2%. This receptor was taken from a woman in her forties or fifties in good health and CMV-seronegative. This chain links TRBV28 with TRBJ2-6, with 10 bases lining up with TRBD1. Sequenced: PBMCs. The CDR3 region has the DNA TGTGCCAGCAGTTTGACAGGGGGCATGGGTGGGGCCAACGTCCTGACTTTC. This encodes CASSLTGGMGGANVLTF.